These 2 T cell receptor beta chains came from one sample sequenced in a study of sequential checkpoint blockade in melanoma. As to treatment: randomized to nivolumab then ipilimumab (arm A) or the reverse (arm B). The protocol was immunoSEQ multiplex PCR, while the TCRdb copy is restricted to in-frame clones and leaves out a portion. This table has approximately 29,000 clones, approximately 83% appearing once. The source was CD8+ T cells sorted from blood (inferred from file names), collected from a patient given nivolumab and ipilimumab in sequence. The source is a human donor with melanoma.

Written as DNA, the CDR3 is TGTGCCAGCAGTTTGGGGACAGGGGTAAACTATGGCTACACCTTC. Protein product: CASSLGTGVNYGYTF. The chain employs TRBV28 and TRBJ1-2; 10 bases match TRBD1. Trimming at V came to 3 bases and at J to 2 bases, leaving 3 bases not matched to a gene. This CDR3 contains 15 residues. The germline V gene has CDR1 MDHEN and CDR2 SYDVKM.

The chain couples TRBV5-4 to TRBJ2-1; D may be TRBD1 (6 bases). The V end lost 4 bases, the J end lost 1 base, and 12 bases lay between the germline ends. From germline, CDR1 is SGHNT and CDR2 YYREEE (reference sequence). The CDR3 length is 15 residues. The CDR3 region has the DNA TGTGCCAGCAGCGGATTCAGGGGATCCTACAATGAGCAGTTCTTC. Protein sequence: CASSGFRGSYNEQFF.